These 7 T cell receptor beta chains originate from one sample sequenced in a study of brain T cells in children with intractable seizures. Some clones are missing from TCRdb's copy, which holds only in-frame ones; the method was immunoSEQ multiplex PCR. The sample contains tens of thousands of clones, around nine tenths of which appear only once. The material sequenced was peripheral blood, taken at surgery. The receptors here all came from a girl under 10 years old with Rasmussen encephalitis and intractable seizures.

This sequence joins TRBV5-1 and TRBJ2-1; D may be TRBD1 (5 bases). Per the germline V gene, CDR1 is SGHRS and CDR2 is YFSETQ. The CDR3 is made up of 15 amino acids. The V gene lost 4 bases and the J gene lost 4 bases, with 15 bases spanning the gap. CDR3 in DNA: TGCGCCAGCAGCCTACAGGTTCTTGGATACAATGAGCAGTTCTTC. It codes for CASSLQVLGYNEQFF.

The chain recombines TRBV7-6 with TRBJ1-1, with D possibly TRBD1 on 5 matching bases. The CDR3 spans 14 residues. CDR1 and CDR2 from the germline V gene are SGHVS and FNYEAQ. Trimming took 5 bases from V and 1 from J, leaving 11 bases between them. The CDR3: CASSPETENTEAFF. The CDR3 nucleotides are TGTGCCAGCAGCCCTGAGACAGAGAACACTGAAGCTTTCTTT.

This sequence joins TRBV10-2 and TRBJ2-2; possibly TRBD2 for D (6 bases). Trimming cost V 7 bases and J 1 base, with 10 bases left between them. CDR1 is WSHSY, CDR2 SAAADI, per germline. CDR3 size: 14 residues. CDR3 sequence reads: CASKDGGNTGELFF. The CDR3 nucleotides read TGCGCCAGCAAGGACGGGGGGAACACCGGGGAGCTGTTTTTT.

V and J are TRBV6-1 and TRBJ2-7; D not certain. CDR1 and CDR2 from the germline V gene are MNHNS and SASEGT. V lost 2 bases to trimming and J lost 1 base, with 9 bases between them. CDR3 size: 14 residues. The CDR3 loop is CASSESGLSYEQYF. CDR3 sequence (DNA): TGTGCCAGCAGTGAATCCGGCCTATCCTACGAGCAGTACTTC.

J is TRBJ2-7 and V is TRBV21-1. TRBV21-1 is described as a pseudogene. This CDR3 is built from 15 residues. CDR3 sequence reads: CASSGFSLRLYEQYF. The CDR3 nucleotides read TGTGCCAGCAGCGGATTTTCACTTCGCCTCTACGAGCAGTACTTC.

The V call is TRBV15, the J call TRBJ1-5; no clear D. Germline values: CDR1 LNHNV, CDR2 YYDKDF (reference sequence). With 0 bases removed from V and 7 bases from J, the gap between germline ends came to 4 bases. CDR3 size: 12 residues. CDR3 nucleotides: TGTGCCACCAGCAGAGAAGAGCAGCCCCAGCATTTT. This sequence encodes CATSREEQPQHF.

CDR3 sequence reads: CASSLQEEAFF. The CDR3 DNA is TGTGCCAGCAGCTTGCAGGAGGAAGCTTTCTTT. The chain joins TRBV11-3 to TRBJ1-1, with D hard to call. The CDR3 consists of 11 residues. The V gene lost 3 bases and the J gene lost 8 bases, with 7 bases spanning the gap. The V gene's germline CDR1 is SGHNT and CDR2 YENEEA.